The 5 T cell receptor beta chains given below trace back to one sample, sequenced in a study of cytomegalovirus exposure and HLA in healthy donors. The PCR was carried out with 60 Vbeta primers and 13 Jbeta primers. Some clones are missing from TCRdb's copy, which holds only in-frame ones; the method was immunoSEQ multiplex PCR. The data show some 110,000 clones, about four fifths seen once. Sequencing input: PBMCs. Receptors originate from a woman in her late teens or twenties in good health and CMV-seropositive.

This chain joins TRBV11-3 and TRBJ2-7; TRBD1 matches at 8 bases. Germline V gene data show CDR1 as SGHNT and CDR2 as YENEEA. CDR3 length equals 15 residues. The V gene end was trimmed by 4 bases and the J gene end by 6 bases; junction bases not matched to a gene: 11. The DNA of the CDR3 is TGTGCCAGCAGCTCCGGACAGGGAAGGGCTTCCGAGCAGTACTTC. Encoded protein: CASSSGQGRASEQYF.

This clone is a singleton in its sample. V and J are TRBV7-3 and TRBJ1-2; the D gene is possibly TRBD1 (6 bases). Germline V gives CDR1 SGHTA, CDR2 FQGTGA. V gave up 0 bases and J gave up 2 bases, with 7 bases separating them. The CDR3 covers 14 residues. CDR3 sequence: CASSLTGQNYGYTF. CDR3 sequence (DNA): TGTGCCAGCAGCTTAACCGGACAGAACTATGGCTACACCTTC.

The gene calls are TRBV6-5 and TRBJ1-2, with D perhaps matching TRBD1 (5 bases). Germline CDR1 MNHEY, CDR2 SVGAGI. The CDR3 runs to 14 residues. Between the trimmed V and J ends, which lost 5 bases and 0 bases, there was a span of 10 bases. Written as DNA, the CDR3 is TGTGCCAGCAGTGTTGGGGGGGCTAACTATGGCTACACCTTC. As protein: CASSVGGANYGYTF.

This clone was detected only a few times. The rearrangement uses TRBV2 and TRBJ1-2; 8 bases are a match to TRBD1. Germline V CDR1 and CDR2: SNHLY, FYNNEI. V shed 7 bases, J shed 0 bases, and the junction held 10 bases outside the gene matches. This CDR3 is 16 amino acids long. The CDR3 region has the DNA TGTGCCAGCATTCCCGGACAGGGCATAGCTAACTATGGCTACACCTTC. This sequence encodes CASIPGQGIANYGYTF.

The rearrangement uses TRBV2 and TRBJ1-3; 11 bases are shared with TRBD1. The CDR3 totals 15 residues. V gave up 5 bases and J gave up 4 bases; unmatched junction bases: 4. Germline CDR1 SNHLY, CDR2 FYNNEI. CDR3 region: CASSLDRGQGNTIYF. CDR3 coding DNA: TGTGCCAGCAGTCTGGACAGGGGGCAGGGAAACACCATATATTTT.